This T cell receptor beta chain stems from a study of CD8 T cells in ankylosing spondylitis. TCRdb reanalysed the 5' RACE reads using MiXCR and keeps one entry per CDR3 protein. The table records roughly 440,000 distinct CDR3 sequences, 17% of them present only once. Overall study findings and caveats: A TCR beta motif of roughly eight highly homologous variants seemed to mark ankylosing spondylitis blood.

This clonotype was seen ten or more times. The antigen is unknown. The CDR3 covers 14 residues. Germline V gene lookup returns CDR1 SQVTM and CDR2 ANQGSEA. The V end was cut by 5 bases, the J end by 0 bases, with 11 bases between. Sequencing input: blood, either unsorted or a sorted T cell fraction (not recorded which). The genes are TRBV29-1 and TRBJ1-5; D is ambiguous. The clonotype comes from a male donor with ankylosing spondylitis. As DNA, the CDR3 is TGCAGCGTTCAATGGGATAATAGCAATCAGCCCCAGCATTTT. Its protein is CSVQWDNSNQPQHF.